The present T cell receptor (beta chain) was sequenced within a study of OX40 agonist ivuxolimab in advanced cancers. Germline CDR1 reads SGHTA; CDR2 reads FQGTGA. The CDR3 totals 13 residues. Germline trimming cut 4 bases from V and 10 bases from J; bases unmatched to any gene: 6. It was autoimmune disease history or systemic immunosuppression that excluded patients. Baseline was the first blood sampling point, followed by cycle 4 day 1 and cycle 7 day 1. This clone was seen a single time. Its target is unknown. TCRdb keeps only in-frame clones here, not all; method: immunoSEQ multiplex PCR. The table includes roughly 100,000 clones, 95% to 97% detected once. General study results and limits: Dose levels from 0.1 to 3.0 mg/kg saw CD4+ and CD8+ blood T cells expand clonally by week 6.

The specimen was CD4+ or CD8+ T cells sorted from blood, collected in a trial of the OX40 agonist ivuxolimab. V and J are TRBV7-3 and TRBJ2-3; 9 nucleotides match TRBD2. This clonotype was obtained from an adult with an advanced solid tumor such as melanoma, head and neck, liver or kidney cancer. CDR3 sequence (DNA): TGTGCCAGCAGCTCTGCTAGCGGGATGGCGCAGTATTTT. Translating gives CASSSASGMAQYF. Using reference TRBV7-3 and TRBJ2-3 for the parts outside the CDR3, the full variable domain is GAGVSQTPSNKVTEKGKYVELRCDPISGHTALYWYRQSLGQGPEFLIYFQGTGAADDSGLPNDRFFAVRPEGSVSTLKIQRTERGDSAVYLCASSSASGMAQYFGPGTRLTVL.